These 16 T cell receptor beta chains were sequenced from one sample in a study of human T cells and chemical hapten exposure. TCRdb analysed the RACE reads with MiXCR anew, one entry per CDR3 protein. Of about 64,000 distinct CDR3 sequences in the sample, 11% were seen once. The time point denotes: patch test 3, about 24 weeks after DPC sensitization. Treatment indicated: therapeutic diphenylcyclopropenone sensitization with weekly scalp DPC. This material consisted of whole blood, taken in connection with sensitization to the hapten diphenylcyclopropenone (DPC). These receptors came from a woman aged 25 to 39 with alopecia areata. Some clones in this sample may be carry-over from other donors' samples.

With regard to this clonotype: A much larger clone lies one base from this, so it may be a read error. The J gene is TRBJ1-1, the V gene TRBV12-3 or TRBV12-4; no clear D. The CDR3 length is 12 residues. For the CDR3, the DNA is TGTACCACCAATCTTAGGGACACTGAAGCTTTCTTT. It translates to CTTNLRDTEAFF.

This clonotype was seen more than once but under ten times. The chain joins TRBV18 to TRBJ1-1; D unclear. This CDR3 comprises 14 residues. Trimming removed 3 bases from V and 7 bases from J, with 15 bases in between. The germline CDR1 and CDR2 sequences are KGHSH and LQKENI. The CDR3 here is CASSPTLDPDEAFF. CDR3 DNA: TGTGCCAGCTCACCTACCCTGGACCCAGATGAAGCTTTCTTT.

The sample holds a few counts of this clonotype. This chain's CDR3 is CASSLGEDTQYF. CDR3 nucleotides: TGTGCCAGCAGCTTGGGGGAAGATACGCAGTATTTT. V gene TRBV7-6 combines with J gene TRBJ2-3; D may be TRBD1 or TRBD2 (5 bases each). Germline V gene data show CDR1 as SGHVS and CDR2 as FNYEAQ. V lost 3 bases and J lost 5, with 6 bases in between. The CDR3 sequence is 12 residues long.

The rearrangement links TRBV6-6 to TRBJ1-1, with 9 nucleotides matching TRBD1. CDR3 length: 16 residues. CDR1 MNHNY and CDR2 SVGAGI come from the germline V gene (reference sequence). The junction had 5 bases not matched to a gene; V was cut back by 3 bases and J by 0 bases. This CDR3 reads CASSYPGQGMNTEAFF. The CDR3 DNA reads TGTGCCAGCAGTTATCCGGGACAGGGTATGAACACTGAAGCTTTCTTT.

The chain combines TRBV10-2 with TRBJ2-5; weak D call: TRBD1 (6 bases). Germline-derived CDR1 and CDR2 are WSHSY and SAAADI. The V end lost 4 bases, the J end lost 7 bases, and 13 bases lay between the germline ends. This CDR3 region has 13 residues. The CDR3 loop reads CASSASTGGTQYF. CDR3 nucleotide sequence: TGCGCCAGCAGTGCCTCGACAGGCGGGACCCAGTACTTC.

The chain is built from TRBV27 and TRBJ2-7, with 8 bases identical to TRBD2. The trim removed 5 bases at V and 3 bases at J, leaving 6 bases unmatched. CDR1 is MNHEY, CDR2 SMNVEV, per germline (reference sequence). The length of the CDR3 is 14 residues. The CDR3 DNA reads as TGTGCCAGCAGTAGACGGGAGGGCAACTACGAGCAGTACTTC. Protein product: CASSRREGNYEQYF.

This clonotype was seen a few times. V gene TRBV10-3 combines with J gene TRBJ1-4; weak D call: TRBD1 (6 bases). This CDR3 region has 12 residues. Trimming took off 6 bases at V and 8 bases at J, with 10 bases between the two ends. Per germline, CDR1 ENHRY and CDR2 SYGVKD. DNA of the CDR3: TGTGCCATCAGCGGGGACAACGAAAAACTGTTTTTT. It translates to CAISGDNEKLFF.

There are many counts of this clonotype. The chain couples TRBV6-4 to TRBJ1-2; tentative D call: TRBD1 (6 bases). V lost 3 bases, J lost 6 bases, and 20 bases lay in between. This CDR3 comprises 16 residues. Germline assignment: CDR1 MRHNA and CDR2 SNTAGT. In DNA form, the CDR3 reads TGTGCCAGCAGTGAGAAGGGGGGCAGGGTACTCGATGGCTACACCTTC. Its protein product is CASSEKGGRVLDGYTF.

Many counts were recorded for this clonotype. The CDR3 coding sequence is TGTGCCAGCAGCCAAGAGGGGGACACTAGCACAGATACGCAGTATTTT. Its translation is CASSQEGDTSTDTQYF. The J gene is TRBJ2-3, the V gene TRBV4-2; TRBD1 is a possible D gene (6 bases). Germline values: CDR1 LGHNA, CDR2 YNFKEQ. The V and J ends lost 0 bases and 0 bases respectively, with 10 bases between them. CDR3 length: 16 amino acids.

Many counts were recorded for this clonotype. The chain has TRBV10-2 and TRBJ2-1; 11 bases line up with TRBD2. The CDR3 runs 15 residues. The germline V gene encodes CDR1 WSHSY and CDR2 SAAADI. V shed 2 bases and J 5 bases; nucleotides not matched to a gene: 2. CDR3 DNA: TGCGCCAGCAGTGAGCCGGGACTAGCGGACAATGAGCAGTTCTTC. Protein: CASSEPGLADNEQFF.

This clonotype came up a few times. The chain recombines TRBV7-8 with TRBJ1-1; D ambiguous. The CDR3 contains 14 residues. The V end was cut by 3 bases, the J end by 1 base, with 9 bases between. In germline, CDR1 is SGHVS, CDR2 FQNEAQ. CDR3 nucleotide sequence: TGTGCCAGCAGCTTGGACGCACGGAACACTGAAGCTTTCTTT. This codes for CASSLDARNTEAFF.

V is TRBV12-3 or TRBV12-4 and J is TRBJ1-2; D gene uncertain. The CDR3 loop spans 12 amino acids. Trimming shortened V by 6 bases and J by 4 bases, and 9 bases separated the two germline ends. The CDR3 spells CASSPNSYGYTF. In DNA, the CDR3 is TGTGCCAGCAGCCCCAATAGCTATGGCTACACCTTC.

This chain uses TRBV4-2 with TRBJ2-6; D is ambiguous. Germline CDR1 is LGHNA and CDR2 is YNFKEQ. V was pared by 4 bases and J by 4 bases, with 11 bases between. The CDR3 runs to 15 residues. The CDR3 nucleotides are TGTGCCAGCAGCCCGGAGCTGGGAGGGGCCAACGTCCTGACTTTC. As protein: CASSPELGGANVLTF.

This clonotype has only a few counts. The gene calls are TRBV29-1 and TRBJ1-1; tentative D call: TRBD1 (6 bases). V gave up 7 bases and J gave up 3 bases, with 9 bases separating them. The CDR3 covers 11 residues. CDR1 is SQVTM, CDR2 ANQGSEA, per germline. CDR3 loop: CSGYRDTEAFF. The CDR3 DNA reads TGCAGCGGTTACAGGGACACTGAAGCTTTCTTT.

This rearrangement joins TRBV10-3 to TRBJ2-3, with unresolved D. V was clipped by 4 bases and J by 8 bases, with 10 bases between them. Germline-derived CDR1 and CDR2 are ENHRY and SYGVKD. This CDR3 is built from 12 residues. Written as DNA, the CDR3 is TGTGCCATCAGTGCAAATATAGGTACGCAGTATTTT. This translates into CAISANIGTQYF.

This clonotype was picked up many times. The rearrangement joins TRBV18 to TRBJ1-5; D call uncertain. The length of the CDR3 is 13 residues. CDR1 is KGHSH, CDR2 LQKENI, per germline. V lost 3 bases to trimming and J lost 5 bases, with 8 bases between them. CDR3 protein: CASSPRSDQPQHF. The DNA for the CDR3 is TGTGCCAGCTCACCTCGGTCCGATCAGCCCCAGCATTTT.